The sequence of this TCR beta chain was determined in a study of long-term antiretroviral therapy in people with HIV. Run at survey level, the immunoSEQ assay was version v3.0. Data came from immunoSEQ multiplex PCR; TCRdb stores just in-frame clones and leaves some out. The table has over 30,000 clones, 95% to 98% seen once. This CDR3 has 14 residues. CDR1 and CDR2 (germline): LNHDA, SQIVND (reference sequence). With 5 bases clipped from V and 6 bases from J, the junction kept 8 bases outside the gene matches. The source of this sequence is a man aged 25 to 40 with HIV. This rearrangement joins TRBV19 to TRBJ1-2; 8 bases line up with TRBD1. The specimen was unsorted PBMCs, collected 7.6 years after starting antiretroviral therapy. CDR3 DNA: TGTGCCAGTAGTGGTGCAGGGGGCGCCGATGGCTACACCTTC. This sequence encodes CASSGAGGADGYTF.